These T cell receptor beta chains were read from a single sample in a study of cytomegalovirus exposure and HLA in healthy donors. The data were produced by immunoSEQ multiplex PCR, yet TCRdb's version contains in-frame clones alone and is incomplete. The sample holds roughly 120,000 clones; more than 60% are singletons and the top ten take around 4.2%. Input material: PBMCs. The receptors shown here come from a woman between 40 and 50 years old in good health and CMV-seronegative. Each CDR3 is given with its conserved first and last residue. Fields, in order: V gene, CDR3 protein.

v_gene: TRBV4-2; CDR3aa: CASSQDPLAGFTDTQYF
v_gene: TRBV19; CDR3aa: CASSITVEKLFF
v_gene: TRBV5-6; CDR3aa: CASSLLGQANYGYTF
v_gene: TRBV10-3; CDR3aa: CATRRGESSGANVLTF
v_gene: TRBV30; CDR3aa: CAWSVVQAHEQYF
v_gene: TRBV7-9; CDR3aa: CASSSNTGELFF
v_gene: TRBV19; CDR3aa: CASSIRRDPRYNEQFF
v_gene: TRBV18; CDR3aa: CASGLGEETQYF
v_gene: TRBV18; CDR3aa: CASSMDSLTYEQYF
v_gene: TRBV19; CDR3aa: CASSMGYGGRIAGEADTQYF
v_gene: TRBV6-1; CDR3aa: CASSSRTGLNTEAFF
v_gene: TRBV28; CDR3aa: CASPSGTGELFF
v_gene: TRBV5-3; CDR3aa: CARSPNGTSGRDQETQYF
v_gene: TRBV5-6; CDR3aa: CASSSPAEEAPRTDTQYF
v_gene: TRBV7-2; CDR3aa: CASSLVGQGARNEQFF
v_gene: TRBV11-2; CDR3aa: CASSYPTGAYNEQFF
v_gene: TRBV9; CDR3aa: CASSAIGTGYEQYF
v_gene: TRBV10-2; CDR3aa: CASSYGQAVEGEKLFF
v_gene: TRBV28; CDR3aa: CASQATNEKLFF
v_gene: TRBV19; CDR3aa: CASSLGTDDEQFF
v_gene: TRBV18; CDR3aa: CASSSKQGFGRDTEAFF
v_gene: TRBV4-1; CDR3aa: CASSLQEQGVAGEQFF
v_gene: TRBV27; CDR3aa: CASSFRRLTDPDTQYF
v_gene: TRBV5-4; CDR3aa: CASSLEGQENTGELFF
v_gene: TRBV4-2; CDR3aa: CASSQGGVRLYGYTF
v_gene: TRBV7-8; CDR3aa: CASSVGTVNTEAFF
v_gene: TRBV19; CDR3aa: CASIGTGPYGYTF
v_gene: TRBV21-1; CDR3aa: CASSKGTGGRGYTF
v_gene: TRBV5-1; CDR3aa: CASSSTGTGGSTDTQYF
v_gene: TRBV21-1; CDR3aa: CASSKPRTSDYNEQFF
v_gene: TRBV5-1; CDR3aa: CASSPMGSEKLFF
v_gene: TRBV30; CDR3aa: CAWGRAGSWNYGYTF
v_gene: TRBV30; CDR3aa: CAWTKSSGNTIYF
v_gene: TRBV9; CDR3aa: CASSVGTAGETQYF
v_gene: TRBV6-1; CDR3aa: CASSEAGDKREQYF
v_gene: TRBV10-3; CDR3aa: CAISGGQRIYGYTF
v_gene: TRBV9; CDR3aa: CASSGQTGLGGELFF
v_gene: TRBV5-8; CDR3aa: CASSLTTGSSGNQPQHF
v_gene: TRBV28; CDR3aa: CASSFTTGLFAYNEQFF
v_gene: TRBV28; CDR3aa: CASGSVRYEQYF
v_gene: TRBV21-1; CDR3aa: CASSKGILAGGLVPYNEQFF
v_gene: TRBV18; CDR3aa: CASSATLLGEQFF
v_gene: TRBV12-5; CDR3aa: CASGFGRRIGNYSNQPQHF
v_gene: TRBV2; CDR3aa: CIQRGTGGTEAFF
v_gene: TRBV5-6; CDR3aa: CASTERDRIYGYTF
v_gene: TRBV6-5; CDR3aa: CASSYATGRYGEQFF
v_gene: TRBV14; CDR3aa: CASSQSRVGEQYF
v_gene: TRBV7-6; CDR3aa: CASSSQAGYEQFF
v_gene: TRBV27; CDR3aa: CASNTGARSTEAFF
v_gene: TRBV28; CDR3aa: CASRPGDSTGELFF
v_gene: TRBV19; CDR3aa: CASSIAGQGVYEQYF